This T cell receptor (beta chain) was observed in a study of blood T cells in healthy people across ages. Overall study findings and caveats: More naive CD4+ cells and higher diversity marked long-lived donors relative to aged donors.

Between the trimmed V and J ends, which lost 1 base and 6 bases, there was a span of 6 bases. The CDR3 length is 12 residues. Next came a second PCR, run for about 6 to 12 cycles, which used a sample-barcoded 5' primer along with a J-beta primer mix. Each CDR3 protein is one row after TCRdb ran MiXCR on the 5' RACE reads. The table shows about 1.5 million distinct CDR3 sequences, with 42% occurring only once. Roughly 10 milliliters of peripheral blood were drawn from each donor. Isolated per sample were at least 6.5 million PBMCs. This clonotype was counted between two and nine times. Its antigen is still unknown.

This receptor was identified in a woman between 18 and 30 years old in good health. The V and J genes are TRBV12-3 or TRBV12-4 and TRBJ1-2; D gene ambiguous. Sequencing used blood. The CDR3 region is CASSLGRNGYTF. The CDR3 DNA reads TGTGCCAGCAGTTTAGGGCGGAATGGCTACACCTTC.